Presented here are 15 T cell receptor beta chains from one specimen sequenced in a study of post-analysis software for immune sequencing data. Study results and limitations: Four or five TRBV segments occurring more often in patients than controls included TRBV5-6, TRBV5-1 and TRBV20-1.

Presence of unique molecular identifiers characterized the TCR beta cDNA libraries. TCRdb used MiXCR to reprocess the PCR reads, holding one entry per CDR3 protein. This sample has 750,000 to 950,000 distinct CDR3 sequences; approximately 53% occur once, and the top ten carry roughly 4.4%. The antigens of these receptors remain unknown. Sample: blood. The receptor set was obtained from a girl under 18 with multiple sclerosis.

The chain joins TRBV14 to TRBJ2-3; maybe TRBD2 (5 bases). In germline, CDR1 is SGHDN, CDR2 FVKESK. V was clipped by 4 bases and J by 5 bases, with 13 bases between them. CDR3 size: 14 residues. The chain's CDR3 is CASSRNRGGDTQYF. The DNA of the CDR3 is TGTGCCAGCAGCCGAAATCGGGGTGGAGATACGCAGTATTTT.

The genes are TRBV15 and TRBJ2-5; 13 nucleotides align to TRBD2. With 3 bases clipped from V and 2 bases from J, the junction kept 6 bases outside the gene matches. The CDR3 has 17 residues. CDR1 and CDR2 from the germline V gene are LNHNV and YYDKDF (reference sequence). CDR3 sequence: CATSSDGTSGNQETQYF. The CDR3 DNA sequence: TGTGCCACCAGCAGCGACGGGACTAGCGGGAATCAAGAGACCCAGTACTTC.

This clonotype has a single count. V gene TRBV14 combines with J gene TRBJ2-7, with D perhaps matching TRBD2 (6 bases). The CDR3 covers 15 residues. Germline V gene sequence: CDR1 SGHDN, CDR2 FVKESK. With 4 bases removed from V and 4 bases from J, the gap between germline ends came to 17 bases. The DNA for the CDR3 is TGTGCCAGCAGCCCTGCCGGGACTTTTTTTTACGAGCAGTACTTC. It yields the protein CASSPAGTFFYEQYF.

The chain joins TRBV30 to TRBJ2-7; TRBD2 aligns across 7 bases. J gave up 2 bases and V 0 bases, and 1 base lay outside the gene matches. Germline loops: CDR1 GTSNPN, CDR2 SVGIG (reference sequence). This CDR3 spans 13 amino acids. The CDR3 protein is CAWSVRGTYEQYF. The CDR3 nucleotides are TGTGCCTGGAGTGTGCGGGGGACCTACGAGCAGTACTTC.

The chain links TRBV29-1 to TRBJ2-3; possibly TRBD1 or TRBD2 for D (7 bases each). Germline values: CDR1 SQVTM, CDR2 ANQGSEA. V was pared by 3 bases and J by 5 bases, with 30 bases between. CDR3 length equals 19 residues. CDR3 coding DNA: TGCAGCGTTGACAGGGGGAGGTTGGCGGGGGACATCCCCCGAGATACGCAGTATTTT. Translated, it gives CSVDRGRLAGDIPRDTQYF.

The V call is TRBV20-1, the J call TRBJ2-5; D is possibly TRBD1 (5 bases). The DNA end favors TRBJ2-7, so the J call may be wrong. Per germline, CDR1 DFQATT and CDR2 SNEGSKA (reference sequence). The CDR3 is 13 amino acids. The CDR3: CSASGAGRYEQYF. Written as DNA, the CDR3 is TGCAGTGCTTCTGGGGCAGGGCGGTACGAGCAGTACTTC.

In its sample, this clonotype was seen a few times. The chain uses TRBV10-3 and TRBJ2-3, with 9 bases lining up with TRBD2. Germline V lookup: CDR1 ENHRY, CDR2 SYGVKD. There are 16 residues in the CDR3. Trimming at V came to 4 bases and at J to 2 bases, leaving 7 bases not matched to a gene. The CDR3 loop is CAISGNSGGFTDTQYF. The CDR3 region has the DNA TGTGCCATCAGTGGTAATAGCGGGGGTTTCACAGATACGCAGTATTTT.

The chain uses TRBV10-3 and TRBJ1-1; 7 positions match TRBD1. The CDR3 runs 15 residues. In germline, CDR1 is ENHRY, CDR2 SYGVKD. V gave up 10 bases and J gave up 0 bases; unmatched junction bases: 11. The CDR3 spells CATLPGQRMNTEAFF. The CDR3 DNA sequence: TGTGCCACCCTACCGGGACAGAGGATGAACACTGAAGCTTTCTTT.

The chain couples TRBV7-9 to TRBJ2-7; a possible D gene is TRBD2 (5 bases). The ends were cut back, 5 bases at V and 4 bases at J, with 12 bases in the middle. The germline CDR1 and CDR2 sequences are SEHNR and FQNEAQ (reference sequence). The CDR3 is 13 residues long. CDR3 sequence reads: CASSHGRLYEQYF. The CDR3 region has the DNA TGTGCCAGCAGCCACGGCAGACTATACGAGCAGTACTTC.

The rearrangement uses TRBV14 and TRBJ1-2; no clear D. This CDR3 comprises 12 residues. The V gene's germline CDR1 is SGHDN and CDR2 FVKESK. The V and J ends lost 2 bases and 1 base respectively, with 2 bases between them. CDR3 sequence: CASSQNNYGYTF. For the CDR3, the DNA is TGTGCCAGCAGCCAAAATAACTATGGCTACACCTTC. The complete variable domain, with remaining parts taken from reference TRBV14 and TRBJ1-2, reads EAGVTQFPSHSVIEKGQTVTLRCDPISGHDNLYWYRRVMGKEIKFLLHFVKESKQDESGMPNNRFLAERTGGTYSTLKVQPAELEDSGVYFCASSQNNYGYTFGSGTRLTVV.

The V gene is TRBV29-1, the J gene TRBJ1-4, with 9 bases lining up with TRBD1. Trimming took 7 bases from V and 7 from J; bases not matched to a gene: 7. Germline CDR1 reads SQVTM; CDR2 reads ANQGSEA. CDR3 length: 13 amino acids. CDR3 region: CSATGGRSEKLFF. The CDR3 DNA reads as TGCAGCGCTACAGGGGGCAGGAGTGAAAAACTGTTTTTT. Drawing the rest from reference TRBV29-1 and TRBJ1-4, the complete variable domain is SAVISQKPSRDICQRGTSLTIQCQVDSQVTMMFWYRQQPGQSLTLIATANQGSEATYESGFVIDKFPISRPNLTFSTLTVSNMSPEDSSIYLCSATGGRSEKLFFGSGTQLSVL.

The chain is built from TRBV6-1 and TRBJ2-3, with a tentative D call TRBD1 (6 bases). Germline V gives CDR1 MNHNS, CDR2 SASEGT. Trimming shortened V by 0 bases and J by 6 bases, and 16 bases separated the two germline ends. The length of the CDR3 is 16 residues. CDR3 protein: CASSEARQVPGDTQYF. CDR3 DNA sequence: TGTGCCAGCAGTGAAGCACGACAGGTTCCAGGGGATACGCAGTATTTT.

The chain joins TRBV9 to TRBJ1-2, with D unresolved. V shed 0 bases and J shed 3 bases, with 12 bases lying between them. Germline lookup yields CDR1 SGDLS and CDR2 YYNGEE. The CDR3 contains 15 residues. CDR3 coding DNA: TGTGCCAGCAGCGTAGCTGGCACGGCTCACTATGGCTACACCTTC. Protein sequence: CASSVAGTAHYGYTF.

This CDR3 is CASSYSRAGGETQYF. In nucleotides, the CDR3 is TGTGCCAGCAGTTACTCGCGGGCTGGGGGGGAGACCCAGTACTTC. The chain is built from TRBV6-6 and TRBJ2-5, with a weak D call TRBD2 (6 bases). Germline V gene sequence: CDR1 MNHNY, CDR2 SVGAGI (reference sequence). This CDR3 has 15 amino acids. Trimming stripped 0 bases from V and 5 bases from J, with 13 bases between.

The chain carries TRBV25-1 and TRBJ2-1; possibly TRBD1 or TRBD2 for D (5 bases each). The CDR3 spans 12 residues. CDR1 and CDR2 from the germline V gene are MGHDK and SYGVNS. V lost 11 bases and J 4 bases, leaving 12 bases between the germline ends. CDR3 sequence (DNA): TGTGCCGGAAGGGACGTTTACAATGAGCAGTTCTTC. Amino acids: CAGRDVYNEQFF.